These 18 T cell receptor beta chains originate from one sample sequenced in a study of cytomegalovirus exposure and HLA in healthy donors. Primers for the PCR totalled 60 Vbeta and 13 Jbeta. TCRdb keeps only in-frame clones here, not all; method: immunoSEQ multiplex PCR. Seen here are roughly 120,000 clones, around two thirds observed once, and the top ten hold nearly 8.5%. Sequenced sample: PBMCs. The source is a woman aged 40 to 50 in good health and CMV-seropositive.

This CDR3 reads CASSLGTADTQYF. The CDR3 bases are TGTGCCAGCAGCTTGGGGACAGCAGATACGCAGTATTTT. The rearrangement joins TRBV5-6 to TRBJ2-3, with D possibly matching TRBD1 (6 bases). The CDR3 is 13 amino acids. Per germline, CDR1 SGHDT and CDR2 YYEEEE. The germline V and J ends were trimmed by 0 bases and 4 bases, with 6 bases remaining between them. Based on the CDR3 plus reference TRBV5-6 and TRBJ2-3, the full variable domain is DAGVTQSPTHLIKTRGQQVTLRCSPKSGHDTVSWYQQALGQGPQFIFQYYEEEERQRGNFPDRFSGHQFPNYSSELNVNALLLGDSALYLCASSLGTADTQYFGPGTRLTVL.

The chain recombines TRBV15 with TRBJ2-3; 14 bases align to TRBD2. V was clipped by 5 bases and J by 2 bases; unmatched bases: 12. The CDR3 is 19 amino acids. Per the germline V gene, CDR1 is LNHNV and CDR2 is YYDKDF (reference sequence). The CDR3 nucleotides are TGTGCCACCAGCCCCGGACTAGCGGGGGGACAATCCTACACAGATACGCAGTATTTT. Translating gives CATSPGLAGGQSYTDTQYF.

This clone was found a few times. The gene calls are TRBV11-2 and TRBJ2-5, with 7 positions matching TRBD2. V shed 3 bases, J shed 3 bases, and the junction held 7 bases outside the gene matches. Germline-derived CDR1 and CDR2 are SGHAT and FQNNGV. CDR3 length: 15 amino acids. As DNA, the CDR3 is TGTGCCAGCAGCTTCCCCGGGAGGTTAAAAGAGACCCAGTACTTC. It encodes CASSFPGRLKETQYF.

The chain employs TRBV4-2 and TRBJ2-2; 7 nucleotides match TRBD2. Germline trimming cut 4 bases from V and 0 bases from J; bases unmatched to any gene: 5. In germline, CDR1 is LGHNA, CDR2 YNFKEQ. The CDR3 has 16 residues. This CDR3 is CASSRRAGANTGELFF. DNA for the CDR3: TGTGCCAGCAGCCGACGGGCGGGGGCGAACACCGGGGAGCTGTTTTTT.

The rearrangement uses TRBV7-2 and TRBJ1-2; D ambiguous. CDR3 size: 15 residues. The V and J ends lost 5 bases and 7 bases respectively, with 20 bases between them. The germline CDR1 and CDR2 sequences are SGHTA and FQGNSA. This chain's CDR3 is CASSPQGGEGSGYTF. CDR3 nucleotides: TGTGCCAGCAGCCCTCAAGGTGGGGAAGGGAGTGGCTACACCTTC.

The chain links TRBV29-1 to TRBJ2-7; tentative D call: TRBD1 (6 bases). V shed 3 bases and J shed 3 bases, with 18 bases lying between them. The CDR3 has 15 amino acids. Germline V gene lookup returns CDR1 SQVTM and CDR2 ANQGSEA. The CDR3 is CSVEVRGQSNYEQYF. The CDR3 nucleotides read TGCAGCGTTGAGGTTCGGGGACAATCTAACTACGAGCAGTACTTC.

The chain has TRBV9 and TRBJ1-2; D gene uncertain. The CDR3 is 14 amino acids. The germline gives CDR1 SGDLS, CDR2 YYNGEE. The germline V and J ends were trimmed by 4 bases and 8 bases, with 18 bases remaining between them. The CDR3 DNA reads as TGTGCCAGCAGCCCCCTGGCCGTCCCAGTCGGCTACACCTTC. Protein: CASSPLAVPVGYTF. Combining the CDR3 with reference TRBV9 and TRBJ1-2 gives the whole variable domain DSGVTQTPKHLITATGQRVTLRCSPRSGDLSVYWYQQSLDQGLQFLIQYYNGEERAKGNILERFSAQQFPDLHSELNLSSLELGDSALYFCASSPLAVPVGYTFGSGTRLTVV.

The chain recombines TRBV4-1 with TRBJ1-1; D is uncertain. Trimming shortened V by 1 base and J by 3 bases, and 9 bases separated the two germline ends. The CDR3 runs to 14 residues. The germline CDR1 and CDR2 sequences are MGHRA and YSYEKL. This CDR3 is CASSQVDTYTEAFF. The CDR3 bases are TGCGCCAGCAGCCAAGTCGACACATACACTGAAGCTTTCTTT.

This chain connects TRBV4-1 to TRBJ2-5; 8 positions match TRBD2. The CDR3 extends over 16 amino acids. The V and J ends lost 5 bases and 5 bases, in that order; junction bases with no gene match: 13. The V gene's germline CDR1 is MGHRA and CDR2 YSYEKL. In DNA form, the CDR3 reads TGCGCCAGCAGCGGAGCGGGGGCCTTTCCCACGGAGACCCAGTACTTC. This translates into CASSGAGAFPTETQYF.

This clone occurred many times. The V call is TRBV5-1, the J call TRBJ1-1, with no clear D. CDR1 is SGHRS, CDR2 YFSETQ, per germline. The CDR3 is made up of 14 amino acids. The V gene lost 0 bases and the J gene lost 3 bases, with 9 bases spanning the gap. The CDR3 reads CASSLGAIHTEAFF. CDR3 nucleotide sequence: TGCGCCAGCAGCTTGGGGGCCATCCACACTGAAGCTTTCTTT.

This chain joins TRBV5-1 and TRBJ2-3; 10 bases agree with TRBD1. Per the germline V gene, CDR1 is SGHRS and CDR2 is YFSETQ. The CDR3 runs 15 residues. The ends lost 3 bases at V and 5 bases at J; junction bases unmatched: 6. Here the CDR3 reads CASSWRTGGKDTQYF. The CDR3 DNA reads TGCGCCAGCAGCTGGCGGACAGGGGGTAAAGATACGCAGTATTTT.

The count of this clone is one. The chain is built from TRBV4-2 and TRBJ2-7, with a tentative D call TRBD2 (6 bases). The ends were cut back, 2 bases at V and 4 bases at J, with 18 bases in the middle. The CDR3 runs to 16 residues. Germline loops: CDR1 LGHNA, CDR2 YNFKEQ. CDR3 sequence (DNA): TGTGCCAGCAGCCAATCCCCGGGGACTCAGATTTACGAGCAGTACTTC. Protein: CASSQSPGTQIYEQYF.

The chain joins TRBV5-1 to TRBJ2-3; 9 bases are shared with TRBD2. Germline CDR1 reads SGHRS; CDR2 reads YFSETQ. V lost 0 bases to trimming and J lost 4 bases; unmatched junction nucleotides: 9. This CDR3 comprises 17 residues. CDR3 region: CASSLGSSGDGADTQYF. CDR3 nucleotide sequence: TGCGCCAGCAGCTTGGGTTCTAGCGGGGACGGAGCAGATACGCAGTATTTT.

DNA for the CDR3: TGTGCCAGCAGACGAACAGGGAACACTGAAGCTTTCTTT. Residues: CASRRTGNTEAFF. This sequence joins TRBV6-1 and TRBJ1-1, with D possibly TRBD1 on 5 matching bases. Trimming cost V 6 bases and J 1 base, with 9 bases left between them. Germline CDR1 MNHNS, CDR2 SASEGT. This CDR3 is built from 13 residues.

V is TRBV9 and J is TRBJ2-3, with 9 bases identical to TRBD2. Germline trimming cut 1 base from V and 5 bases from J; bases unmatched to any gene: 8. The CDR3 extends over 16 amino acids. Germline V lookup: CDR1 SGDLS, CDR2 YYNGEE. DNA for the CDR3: TGTGCCAGCAGCGTATCCGGCGGGGGGGCAGGAGATACGCAGTATTTT. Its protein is CASSVSGGGAGDTQYF.

The CDR3 is CASSLWRAESSYNSPLHF. CDR3 in DNA: TGTGCCAGCAGCTTATGGAGGGCAGAGAGCTCCTATAATTCACCCCTCCACTTT. This rearrangement joins TRBV11-2 to TRBJ1-6, with D unclear. V lost 2 bases, J lost 0 bases, and 14 bases lay in between. This CDR3 contains 18 residues. Germline V gene data show CDR1 as SGHAT and CDR2 as FQNNGV. Complete variable domain (other parts from reference TRBV11-2 and TRBJ1-6): EAGVAQSPRYKIIEKRQSVAFWCNPISGHATLYWYQQILGQGPKLLIQFQNNGVVDDSQLPKDRFSAERLKGVDSTLKIQPAKLEDSAVYLCASSLWRAESSYNSPLHFGNGTRLTVT.

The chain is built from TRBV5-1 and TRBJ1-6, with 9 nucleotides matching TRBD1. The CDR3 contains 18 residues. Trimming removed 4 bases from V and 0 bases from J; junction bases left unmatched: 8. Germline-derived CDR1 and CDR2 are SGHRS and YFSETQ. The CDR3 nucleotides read TGCGCCAGCAGCAATACCGCACAGGGGGCCTCCTATAATTCACCCCTCCACTTT. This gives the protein CASSNTAQGASYNSPLHF.

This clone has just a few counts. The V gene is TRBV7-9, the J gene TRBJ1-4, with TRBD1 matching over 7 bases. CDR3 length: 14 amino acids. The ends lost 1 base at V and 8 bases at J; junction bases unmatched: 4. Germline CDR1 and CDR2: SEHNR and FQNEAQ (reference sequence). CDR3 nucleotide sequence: TGTGCCAGCAGCTTAGGACAGGGATACGAAAAACTGTTTTTT. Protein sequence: CASSLGQGYEKLFF.